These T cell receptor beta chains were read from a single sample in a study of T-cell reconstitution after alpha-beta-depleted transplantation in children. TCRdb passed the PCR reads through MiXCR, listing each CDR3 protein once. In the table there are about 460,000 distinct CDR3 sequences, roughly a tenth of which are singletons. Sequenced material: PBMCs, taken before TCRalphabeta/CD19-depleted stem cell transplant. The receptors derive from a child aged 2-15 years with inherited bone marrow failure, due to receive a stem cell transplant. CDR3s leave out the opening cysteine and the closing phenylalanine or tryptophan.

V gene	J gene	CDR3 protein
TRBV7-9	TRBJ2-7	ASTPLSGTSYEQY
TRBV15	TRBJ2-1	ATSRPRDNKPGEQF
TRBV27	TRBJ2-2	ASSPGAAGELF
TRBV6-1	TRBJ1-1	ASSDRVDTEAF
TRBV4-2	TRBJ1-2	ASSQDKGSNYGYT
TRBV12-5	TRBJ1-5	ASGQGDSNQPQH
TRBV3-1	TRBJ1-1	ASSQVLRGEAF
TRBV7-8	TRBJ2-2	ASSPRGREGQTGELF
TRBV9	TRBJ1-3	ASSEGQDYTIY
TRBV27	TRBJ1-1	ASKGGPGVWVTEAF
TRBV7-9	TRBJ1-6	ASSLVSGQNSPLH
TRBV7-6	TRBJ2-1	ASSPAGAGAGFRSYNEQF
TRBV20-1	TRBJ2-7	SARDIRLAYEQY
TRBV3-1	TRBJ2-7	ASSQGSLLSSYEQY
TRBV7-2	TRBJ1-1	ASSLRDNTPEAF
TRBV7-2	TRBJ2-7	ASSVAGLAGGIEQY
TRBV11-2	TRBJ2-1	ASSFGRSYNEQF
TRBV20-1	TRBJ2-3	RGHLGLAGGPGPDTQY
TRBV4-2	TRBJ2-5	ASSQESRTGRLGVTQY
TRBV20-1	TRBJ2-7	SARVLSGRSLGVDYEQY
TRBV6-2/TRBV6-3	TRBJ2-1	ASSYSLASHEQF
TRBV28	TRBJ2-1	ASRTPSGSIYYNEQF
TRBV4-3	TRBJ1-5	ASSQDNTHGNQPQH
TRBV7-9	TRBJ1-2	ASSLVAGYGYGYT
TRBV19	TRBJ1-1	ASRDRGDTEAF
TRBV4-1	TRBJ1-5	ASSQVRGKIQPQH
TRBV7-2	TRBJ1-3	ASSANLGNTIY
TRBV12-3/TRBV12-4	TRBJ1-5	ASSQDRADQPQH
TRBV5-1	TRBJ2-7	ASSFAVADTTYEQY
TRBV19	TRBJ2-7	ASSDGTSGAYEQY